This TCR beta chain appears in the sequencing data of a study of shared clonotypes between healthy human individuals. Whole-study context: Aged 18 to 49, the donors were two women and a few men.

Healthy HIV-negative adults with no recent acute infections or vaccinations were recruited as donors. Repertoires were generated with immunoSEQ multiplex PCR, while TCRdb's copy carries only in-frame clones and drops some. The table includes 110,000 or so clones, approximately 70% detected once. Findings and caveats of the study: When naive CD4 clonotypes were compared across a few donors, around 5% were shared.

On this clone: What it recognizes is unknown.

Germline CDR1 reads MGHDK; CDR2 reads SYGVNS. This CDR3 contains 16 residues. V was clipped by 4 bases and J by 0 bases, with 13 bases between them. Sequences were obtained from memory CD8+ T cells sorted from blood. As to subset: CD45RO+ cells pooled with CCR7-negative TemRA cells. The J gene is TRBJ1-5, the V gene TRBV25-1; D gene uncertain. The clonotype comes from a woman in her 30s in good health. DNA of the CDR3: TGTGCCAGCAGTGGTAGTGGGCAGATTAGCAATCAGCCCCAGCATTTT. Protein product: CASSGSGQISNQPQHF.